The 16 T cell receptor beta chains below come from one sample, sequenced in a study of CD8 T cells in ankylosing spondylitis. TCRdb independently ran MiXCR on the 5' RACE reads; one entry per CDR3 protein. This sample has more than 650,000 distinct CDR3 sequences, with approximately 12% found just once. No cognate antigen is known for these TCRs. The study's findings and limits: Several highly homologous variants formed a TCR beta motif that appeared characteristic of ankylosing spondylitis blood.

The sequenced sample consisted of blood, either unsorted or a sorted T cell fraction (not recorded which). These receptors were obtained from a male donor with ankylosing spondylitis.

This clonotype was counted between two and nine times. The chain joins TRBV24-1 to TRBJ2-5; D unresolved. The V gene's germline CDR1 is KGHDR and CDR2 SFDVKD. There are 12 residues in the CDR3. The germline V and J ends were trimmed by 1 base and 4 bases, with 3 bases remaining between them. Here the CDR3 DNA reads TGTGCCACCAGTGATTTACTAGAGACCCAGTACTTC. Amino acid sequence: CATSDLLETQYF.

The V gene is TRBV24-1, the J gene TRBJ2-1; D remains unclear. The CDR3 covers 16 residues. Trimming pared 1 base from V and 5 bases from J, leaving 14 bases between. Germline loops: CDR1 KGHDR, CDR2 SFDVKD. The CDR3 DNA reads as TGTGCCACCAGTGATTTCCAGCAGTCATCAAACAATGAGCAGTTCTTC. Translated, it gives CATSDFQQSSNNEQFF.

This clonotype has more than one count but fewer than ten. The rearrangement links TRBV6-5 to TRBJ2-3, with 10 bases that match TRBD1. The J segment lost 3 bases and the V segment lost 0 bases, leaving 6 bases of the junction unmatched. Per the germline V gene, CDR1 is MNHEY and CDR2 is SVGAGI. CDR3 length equals 17 residues. CDR3 bases: TGTGCCAGCAGTTACTCTTTAGACAGGGGGCGGACAGATACGCAGTATTTT. It encodes CASSYSLDRGRTDTQYF.

The genes are TRBV4-3 and TRBJ1-1, with a possible D match to TRBD1 (5 bases). This CDR3 is built from 15 residues. V was pared by 0 bases and J by 1 base, with 9 bases between. Germline-derived CDR1 and CDR2 are LGHNA and YSLEER. CDR3 in DNA: TGCGCCAGCAGCCAAGATCAGGGCTCGAACACTGAAGCTTTCTTT. Its translation is CASSQDQGSNTEAFF.

The table lists this clonotype with a few counts. The chain combines TRBV20-1 with TRBJ2-1, with D unresolved. The CDR3 totals 15 residues. Germline lookup yields CDR1 DFQATT and CDR2 SNEGSKA (reference sequence). V was pared by 6 bases and J by 0 bases, with 15 bases between. CDR3 DNA: TGCAGTGCGCACCCCCTGCACAGCTCCTACAATGAGCAGTTCTTC. Its protein product is CSAHPLHSSYNEQFF.

This clonotype was seen many times. This chain links TRBV20-1 with TRBJ2-5; D is ambiguous. V was pared by 5 bases and J by 10 bases, with 14 bases between. The CDR3 has 11 amino acids. Germline lookup yields CDR1 DFQATT and CDR2 SNEGSKA (reference sequence). The DNA for the CDR3 is TGCAGTGCTTCGCCCCAGGTTATCCAGTACTTC. It translates to CSASPQVIQYF.

This clonotype has only a few counts. The chain combines TRBV5-1 with TRBJ2-2; no definite D call. Trimming removed 4 bases at V and 7 bases at J, with 23 bases between. This CDR3 has 17 residues. Germline CDR1 is SGHRS and CDR2 is YFSETQ. The CDR3 nucleotides are TGCGCCAGCAGCCGGATAAGTCCAGGAGCCGGTATCGGGGAGCTGTTTTTT. Translation gives CASSRISPGAGIGELFF.

This clonotype was found a few times. The chain has TRBV12-3 or TRBV12-4 and TRBJ2-2; tentative D call: TRBD1 (6 bases). The V gene lost 6 bases and the J gene lost 0 bases, with 8 bases spanning the gap. CDR3 length: 14 residues. The CDR3 loop reads CASRWTANTGELFF. The CDR3 nucleotides read TGTGCCAGCAGATGGACAGCGAACACCGGGGAGCTGTTTTTT.

This clonotype was recorded a few times. The chain uses TRBV29-1 and TRBJ2-2; D is unclear. V was trimmed by 5 bases and J by 7 bases, leaving 8 bases between them. Germline CDR1 and CDR2: SQVTM and ANQGSEA. This CDR3 region has 11 residues. CDR3 loop: CSVSEDGELFF. CDR3 coding DNA: TGCAGCGTTTCTGAGGACGGGGAGCTGTTTTTT.

The gene calls are TRBV29-1 and TRBJ2-7; either TRBD1 or TRBD2 may fit D (5 bases each). This CDR3 spans 13 amino acids. Germline V gene sequence: CDR1 SQVTM, CDR2 ANQGSEA. Trimming took 4 bases from V and 5 from J, leaving 15 bases between them. The CDR3 loop reads CSVVRKGDHEQYF. The CDR3 coding sequence is TGCAGCGTTGTCCGGAAAGGGGACCACGAGCAGTACTTC.

This clonotype was seen repeatedly, ten times or more. This chain uses TRBV4-2 with TRBJ1-4; no reliable D call. The V end was cut by 4 bases, the J end by 8 bases, with 14 bases between. CDR1 is LGHNA and CDR2 is YNFKEQ in the germline V gene. The CDR3 covers 14 residues. The CDR3 DNA reads as TGTGCCAGCAGCCGTGCACTCAATGGGGAAAAACTGTTTTTT. Translation gives CASSRALNGEKLFF.

The V and J genes are TRBV20-1 and TRBJ2-1, with D possibly being TRBD1 (5 bases). The V end was cut by 3 bases, the J end by 5 bases, with 11 bases between. CDR3 length: 13 residues. Per the germline V gene, CDR1 is DFQATT and CDR2 is SNEGSKA (reference sequence). CDR3 nucleotide sequence: TGCAGTGCTAGGCAGGGTCTACACAATGAGCAGTTCTTC. Residues: CSARQGLHNEQFF.

The chain joins TRBV4-2 to TRBJ2-5; maybe TRBD1 (6 bases). Trimming removed 8 bases from V and 5 bases from J, with 18 bases in between. The CDR3 length is 14 residues. Germline loops: CDR1 LGHNA, CDR2 YNFKEQ. As DNA, the CDR3 is TGTGCCAGCGGAACCGGACAGTTCTGGGAGACCCAGTACTTC. It codes for CASGTGQFWETQYF.

This chain links TRBV28 with TRBJ1-1, with 8 bases aligning to TRBD1. This CDR3 has 18 residues. Germline CDR1 and CDR2: MDHEN and SYDVKM. Trimming cost V 5 bases and J 1 base; bases outside gene matches: 15. The CDR3 coding sequence is TGTGCCAGCAGTCCATTCACGACAGGGGCAGGCGAGAACACTGAAGCTTTCTTT. Translated, it gives CASSPFTTGAGENTEAFF.

This clonotype was detected ten times or more. The rearrangement links TRBV7-2 to TRBJ2-1; D is unclear. CDR1 and CDR2 (germline): SGHTA, FQGNSA. The CDR3 is 11 amino acids. V was trimmed by 3 bases and J by 10 bases, leaving 7 bases between them. For the CDR3, the DNA is TGTGCCAGCAGCTTCAGCAGGGAGCAGTTCTTC. Protein: CASSFSREQFF.

This clonotype has only a few counts. This chain connects TRBV10-2 to TRBJ1-2, with no clear D. CDR3 length: 15 residues. V lost 2 bases to trimming and J lost 2 bases, with 12 bases between them. Looked up from germline, CDR1 is WSHSY and CDR2 is SAAADI. Here the CDR3 reads CASSERVAGNYGYTF. DNA for the CDR3: TGCGCCAGCAGTGAGAGAGTAGCGGGAAACTATGGCTACACCTTC.